This T cell receptor beta chain came from a study of blood T cell repertoires in COVID-19. Across the study: Sources were T cells, B-cell-depleted T cells, or PBMCs; the material itself was cDNA or gDNA.

This CDR3 region has 12 residues. CDR1 is SGHNT and CDR2 is YENEEA in the germline V gene. With 1 base removed from V and 5 bases from J, the gap between germline ends came to 5 bases. In the source study's methods: The assay estimated nucleated cells by amplifying reference gene primers. Measured with immunoSEQ multiplex PCR; TCRdb has only the in-frame clones, and not every one. V and J calls plus clone size are reproduced from that table; the DNA served to infer D and trimming. The sample yields 300,000 to 400,000 clones, 80% to 90% seen once. J is TRBJ1-2 and V is TRBV11-3; the D is unclear. Sequenced material: peripheral blood. This receptor was obtained from a man aged 25-45 years with active or convalescent COVID-19. CDR3 region: CASSLGRYGYTF. CDR3 DNA sequence: TGTGCCAGCAGCTTAGGGAGATATGGCTACACCTTC.